This TCR beta chain was sequenced in a study of spatial heterogeneity in lung cancer. One entry per CDR3 protein, called by TCRdb with MiXCR from the 5' RACE reads. This table has 10,000 to 12,000 distinct CDR3 sequences, approximately 5% appearing once. V dropped 7 bases and J dropped 2; count of bases not matched to a gene: 6. This CDR3 is built from 14 residues. Germline loops: CDR1 SGHVS, CDR2 FQNEAQ. Time point given: sample taken at primary tumor resection. Unsorted whole RNA samples from tumor, nontumor lung or frozen PBMC were sequenced. This clonotype was counted at least ten times. This chain joins TRBV7-8 and TRBJ2-7, with TRBD1 matching 9 bases. The specimen comprised PBMCs, sampled at surgery. The clonotype was recovered from a male donor with early-stage non-small cell lung cancer. CDR3 protein: CASTSRQGAYEQYF. CDR3 DNA sequence: TGTGCCAGCACCTCCAGACAGGGGGCCTACGAGCAGTACTTC.